This T cell receptor (beta chain) was profiled in a study of CD8+CD57+ T cells in acquired aplastic anemia (dated by TCRdb to 2016 to 2019). The study in broad terms: DNA extracted from sorted CD4+ and CD8+ cells had a mean of about 3.3 ug, with a range of roughly 0.2 to 30 ug. An average of about 10 million reads for CD4+ cells and 11 million or so reads for CD8+ cells was obtained from healthy donor samples. Paper-wide results and their limitations: Although 25 to 30 CD8+ CDR3 sequences were shared by patients and controls, these sequences appeared highly expressed in patients and within the immunodominant clones of patients. Between patients and healthy controls, no significant difference in CD8+ Simpson's diversity was found (P=0.060).

Details on this clonotype: There is no known antigen for this receptor. One end of the junction fails to match germline, which may point to a read error.

Profiling of TCR beta VDJ combinations and CDR3 sequences used genomic DNA as the template. An Illumina HiSeq 2000 was used for TCR repertoire sequencing. The original methods were these. TRBV/TRBJ rearrangement plots, CDR3 size and DJ length profiles, and Simpson's diversity index were used to evaluate the repertoires. Whichever DNA sequence was most abundant in the deep sequencing data was defined as the immunodominant clone. CDR3 amino acid sequences were screened for sharing across subjects and compared with published repertoires and the VDJdb database. TCRdb trimmed public reads at Q25 via fastp, called clones via MiXCR and kept in-frame beta chains. For every CDR3 protein sequence, its rows merge into one entry that carries the most common genes and DNA. TCRdb's processing, not the authors' own work, is the source of the V and J calls. The table for this sample lists around 230,000 distinct CDR3 sequences; approximately 60% of them were counted only once. Of the sample, around 32% is held by the ten largest clones.

The germline V gene sets CDR1 to MGHRA and CDR2 to YSYEKL. Counted from cysteine to phenylalanine, this CDR3 has 16 amino acids. Solely the CDR3 DNA is kept, with 48 bases framed from the first base. In this study, sorted CD4+ and CD8+ T cells from the blood of healthy subjects and of severe aplastic anemia patients had their TCR repertoires deep-sequenced. Ficoll-Paque density gradient centrifugation was used to isolate peripheral blood mononuclear cells. Before DNA extraction, CD4+ and CD8+ T cells were sorted by FACS or by magnetic beads. The sequence links TRBV4-1 to TRBJ2-7, with 7 bases aligning to TRBD2. The TCR comes from a human donor in good health. The sequenced material came from sorted CD4+, CD8+, or CD8+CD57+ T cells (not recorded which) from PBMCs. CDR3 region: CASSPRSGEGIYEQYF. The DNA is as follows: TGTGCCAGCAGCCCCCGGTCGGGGGAGGGCATCTACGAGCAGTACTTC.